The entry below gives a single T cell receptor beta chain sequence along with its context. Its target is not known. These data originate in a study of T cell responses to AZD1222 COVID-19 vaccine. In the study overall: Some second doses came at about 4 weeks and others at about 12 weeks; these were pooled. Findings and limits, study-wide: Spike was spanned by vaccine-associated CD4 TCRs, which were dominant at 160-218 and 743-854. Donors, mostly white British, included more females; clonal diversity was possibly underestimated. The study found Spike-specific TCR breadth and depth rose after two AZD1222 doses.

Trimming cost V 2 bases and J 6 bases; bases outside gene matches: 4. CDR3 length equals 14 residues. Germline V gives CDR1 MNHEY, CDR2 SVGEGT. Assay: immunoSEQ multiplex PCR; the TCRdb copy retains only in-frame clones and omits some. Of roughly 130,000 clones detected, around 94% appear once; the ten largest clones hold 6.6%. The rearrangement uses TRBV6-2 or TRBV6-3 and TRBJ2-7; 10 positions agree with TRBD1. This material consisted of peripheral blood, taken on day 0 of AZD1222 vaccination. The source of this sequence is an adult in good health. CDR3 bases: TGTGCCAGCAGTTACCCCGGGACAGGGGCCGAGCAGTACTTC. Translation: CASSYPGTGAEQYF.